This T cell receptor (beta chain) was obtained from a study of CD8 T cells in Susac syndrome. Reverse transcription of roughly 0.5 to 1 ug RNA was carried out with random hexamers. TCR beta CDR3 was amplified by immunoSEQ covering 54 Vbeta and 13 Jbeta. TCRdb reanalysed the immunoSEQ multiplex PCR reads using MiXCR and keeps one entry per CDR3 protein. The data show roughly 330,000 distinct CDR3 sequences, with around 92% seen just once and about 0.07% held by the top ten. V shed 5 bases, J shed 2 bases, and the junction held 7 bases outside the gene matches. The CDR3 runs to 17 residues. Per germline, CDR1 SGHTA and CDR2 FQGNSA. CD8+ and CD4+ blood T cells underwent TCR beta sequencing. Multiple sclerosis controls were treatment-naive patients with stable or active relapsing-remitting disease. While CD8+ and CD4+ T cells were isolated negatively, TEMRA cells were enriched by FACS.

The TCR was taken from a human donor with multiple sclerosis. What was sequenced was CD4+ T cells from PBMCs. The V gene is TRBV7-2, the J gene TRBJ2-2, with 11 bases aligning to TRBD2. The CDR3 is CASSARLAGLNTGELFF. CDR3 bases: TGTGCCAGCAGCGCAAGACTAGCGGGGCTAAACACCGGGGAGCTGTTTTTT.